This T cell receptor (beta chain) is from a study of regulatory T cells in long-lasting Graves disease. Time point denoted: newly diagnosed GD, antithyroid drugs for less than 3 months. Making the TCR library involved RNA that had been extracted from PBMCs. The CDR3 has 17 residues. V shed 0 bases and J 3 bases; nucleotides not matched to a gene: 4. Germline V gives CDR1 ENHRY, CDR2 SYGVKD. Building the TCR beta libraries relied on iRepertoire HTBI primers, and CDR3 regions underwent Arm-PCR. TCRdb re-derived calls from the multiplex PCR reads in MiXCR, one entry per CDR3 protein. The data show about 500,000 distinct CDR3 sequences, with 15% to 20% seen just once and 9.5% to 15% held by the top ten. Study conclusions and caveats: New patients shared fewer public clonotypes (roughly 990) than persistent patients did (more than 2,500). There were preferences for TRBV28, TRBJ1-2 and TRBJ2-5 in persistent disease.

This clonotype showed up many times. Its antigen is unknown. The sample was also reused in another study, on T cells in Graves' hyperthyroidism and ophthalmopathy.

The chain has TRBV10-3 and TRBJ2-3, with TRBD1 identical over 12 bases. The sequencing used peripheral blood mononuclear cells (PBMCs), collected at new diagnosis, from a patient treated with antithyroid drugs. This clonotype was sampled from a man between 35 and 55 years old with Graves disease. As DNA, the CDR3 is TGTGCCATCAGTGAGTCAGGGACAGGGGGCGCGACAGATACGCAGTATTTT. It is translated as CAISESGTGGATDTQYF.